Given below is one TCR beta chain in context. Germline V gene sequence: CDR1 ENHRY, CDR2 SYGVKD. The CDR3 has 14 residues. Trimming took 5 bases from V and 1 from J, leaving 11 bases between them. The source of the sample is a study of control samples from healthy donors and cancer patients. This table comes from immunoSEQ multiplex PCR, and its TCRdb copy is limited to in-frame clones, with some not included. Of 75,000 to 100,000 clones listed, about 90% are singletons. The chain couples TRBV10-3 to TRBJ1-1; D is undetermined. The material sequenced was blood. The source of this sequence is a man between 45 and 60 years old in good health. The DNA of the CDR3 is TGTGCCATCAGTTATCTGGGTGGGAACACTGAAGCTTTCTTT. It translates to CAISYLGGNTEAFF.